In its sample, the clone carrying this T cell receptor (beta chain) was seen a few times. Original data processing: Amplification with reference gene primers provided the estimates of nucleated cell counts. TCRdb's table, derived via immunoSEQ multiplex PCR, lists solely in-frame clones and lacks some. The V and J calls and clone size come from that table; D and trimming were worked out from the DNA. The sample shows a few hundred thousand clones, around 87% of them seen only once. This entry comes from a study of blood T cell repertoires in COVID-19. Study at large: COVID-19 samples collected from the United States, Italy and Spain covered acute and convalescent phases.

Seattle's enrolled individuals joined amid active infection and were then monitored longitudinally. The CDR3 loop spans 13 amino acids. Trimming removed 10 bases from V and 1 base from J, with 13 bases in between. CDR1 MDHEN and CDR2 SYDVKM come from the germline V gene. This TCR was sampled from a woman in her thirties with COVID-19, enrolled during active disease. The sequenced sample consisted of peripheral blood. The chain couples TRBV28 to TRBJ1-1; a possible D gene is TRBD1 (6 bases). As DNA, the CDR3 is TGTGCCACGATAGGGGGGGGGAACACTGAAGCTTTCTTT. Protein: CATIGGGNTEAFF.